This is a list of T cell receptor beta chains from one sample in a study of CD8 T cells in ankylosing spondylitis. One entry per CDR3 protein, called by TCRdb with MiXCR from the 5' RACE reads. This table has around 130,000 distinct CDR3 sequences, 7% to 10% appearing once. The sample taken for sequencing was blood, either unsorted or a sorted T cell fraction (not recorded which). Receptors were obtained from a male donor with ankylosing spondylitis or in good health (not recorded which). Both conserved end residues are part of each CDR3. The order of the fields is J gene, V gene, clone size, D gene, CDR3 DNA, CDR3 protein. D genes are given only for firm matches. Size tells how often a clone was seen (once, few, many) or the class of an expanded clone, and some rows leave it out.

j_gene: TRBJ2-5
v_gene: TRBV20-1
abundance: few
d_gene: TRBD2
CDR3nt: TGCAGTGCTAGAGAACAGGGACTAGCGGGAGTCTCAGAGACCCAGTACTTC
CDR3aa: CSAREQGLAGVSETQYF

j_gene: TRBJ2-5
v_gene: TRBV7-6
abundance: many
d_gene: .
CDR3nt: TGTGCCAGCAGCTTAGTAGTCCCGGCTAGCCAGGGAGAGACCCAGTACTTC
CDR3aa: CASSLVVPASQGETQYF

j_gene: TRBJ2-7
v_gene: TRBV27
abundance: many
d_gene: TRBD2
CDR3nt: TGTGCCAGCAGACTAGCGGGAGCAAGTTACGAGCAGTACTTC
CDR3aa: CASRLAGASYEQYF

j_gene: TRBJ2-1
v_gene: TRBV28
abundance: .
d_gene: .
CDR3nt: TGTGCCAGCAGTTTACCCGAGGCGGGGAGCTCCTACAATGAGCAGTTCTTC
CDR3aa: CASSLPEAGSSYNEQFF

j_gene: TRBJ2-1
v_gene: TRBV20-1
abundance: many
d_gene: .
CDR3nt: TGCAGTGCTAGGGAACCTGCTATACGTTACAATGAGCAGTTCTTC
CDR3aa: CSAREPAIRYNEQFF

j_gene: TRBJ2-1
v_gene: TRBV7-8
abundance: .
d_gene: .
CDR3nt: TGTGCCAGCAGCTTATGGTTCGTGGGGGCCGTCTACAATGAGCAGTTCTTC
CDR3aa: CASSLWFVGAVYNEQFF

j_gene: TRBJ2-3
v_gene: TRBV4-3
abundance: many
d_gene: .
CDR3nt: TGCGCCAGCAGCCAAGATCATACAGGTCCAGATACGCAGTATTTT
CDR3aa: CASSQDHTGPDTQYF

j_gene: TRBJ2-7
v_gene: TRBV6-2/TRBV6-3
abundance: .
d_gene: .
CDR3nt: TGTGCCAGCAGTTCGGGTACTCTGGACGAGCAGTACTTC
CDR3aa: CASSSGTLDEQYF

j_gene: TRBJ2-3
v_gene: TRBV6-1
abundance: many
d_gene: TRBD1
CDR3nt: TGTGCCAGCAGCTCCCAGGGGGTCGAGGGAGATACGCAGTATTTT
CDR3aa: CASSSQGVEGDTQYF

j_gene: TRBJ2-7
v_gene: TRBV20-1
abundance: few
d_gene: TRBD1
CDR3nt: TGCAGTGCTAGGGGGACAGGGTGGGACGAGCAGTACTTC
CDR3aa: CSARGTGWDEQYF

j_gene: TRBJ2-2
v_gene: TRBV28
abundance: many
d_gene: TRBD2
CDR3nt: TGTGCCAGCACCGTGGGACTAGGACAATATGGGGCCGGGGAGCTGTTTTTT
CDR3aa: CASTVGLGQYGAGELFF

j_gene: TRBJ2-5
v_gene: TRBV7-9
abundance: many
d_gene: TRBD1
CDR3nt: TGTGCCAGCAGCTTAGACAGGGGGGAGACCCAGTACTTC
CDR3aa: CASSLDRGETQYF

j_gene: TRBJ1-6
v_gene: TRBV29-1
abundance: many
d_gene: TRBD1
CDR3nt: TGCAGCGTTCGGACAGGGGGAAATTCACCCCTCCACTTT
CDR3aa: CSVRTGGNSPLHF

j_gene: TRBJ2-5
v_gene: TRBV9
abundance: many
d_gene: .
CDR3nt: TGTGCCAGCAGCTCAAGAAGGGACCAAGAGACCCAGTACTTC
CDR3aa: CASSSRRDQETQYF

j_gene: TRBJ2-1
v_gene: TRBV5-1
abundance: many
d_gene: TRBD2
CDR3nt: TGCGCCAGCAGCTTTAGCGGGCGGTCACGCTCCTACAATGAGCAGTTCTTC
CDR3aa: CASSFSGRSRSYNEQFF

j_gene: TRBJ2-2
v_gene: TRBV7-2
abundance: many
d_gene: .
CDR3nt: TGTGCCAGCAGCTTCTCGGGGACAAAGGGCGGGGAGCTGTTTTTT
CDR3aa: CASSFSGTKGGELFF

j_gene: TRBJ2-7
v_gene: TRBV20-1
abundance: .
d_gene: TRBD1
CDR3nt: TGCTGTGCTAGAGACAAATTACAGGGGGGAGGCTACGAGCAGTACTTC
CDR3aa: CCARDKLQGGGYEQYF

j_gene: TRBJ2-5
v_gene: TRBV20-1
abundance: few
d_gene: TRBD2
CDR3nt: TGCTGTGCTAGAGGGACTAGCGGGAGTCCCGCGGAGACCCAGTACTTC
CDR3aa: CCARGTSGSPAETQYF

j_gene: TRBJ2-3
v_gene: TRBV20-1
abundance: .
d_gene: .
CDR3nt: TGCAGTGCTACGGGACCGAGACGATCAATCACAGATACGCAGTATTTT
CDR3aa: CSATGPRRSITDTQYF

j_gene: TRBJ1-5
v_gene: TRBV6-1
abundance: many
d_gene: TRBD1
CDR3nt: TGTGCCAGCAAACAGGGGGGTGCAGGTCAGCCCCAGCATTTT
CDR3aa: CASKQGGAGQPQHF

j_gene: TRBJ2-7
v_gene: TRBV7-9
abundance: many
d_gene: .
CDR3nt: TGTGCCAGCAGCTTAGTGGGGGGAACCGAGCAGTACTTC
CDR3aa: CASSLVGGTEQYF

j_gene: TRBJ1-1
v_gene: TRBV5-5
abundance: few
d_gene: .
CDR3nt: TGTGCCAGCACCCAGACCCCCACCATCACTGAAGCTTTCTTT
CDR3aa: CASTQTPTITEAFF